What follows is one T cell receptor beta chain and its context. The data were taken from a study of blood T cell repertoires in COVID-19. Study context: The United States, Italy and Spain provided the acute and convalescent COVID-19 samples. T cells, B-cell-depleted T cells, or PBMCs supplied cDNA or gDNA.

In the authors' methods: Amplification of reference gene primers was used by the study to estimate nucleated cell counts. Profiling relied on immunoSEQ multiplex PCR, and the TCRdb table lists in-frame clones only, not all of them. V and J calls and clone size are as listed in that table; D and trimming were resolved from the DNA. The repertoire has about 140,000 clones, roughly 88% of them found once; the top ten carry roughly a tenth. The CDR3 is 14 residues long. V was clipped by 5 bases and J by 6 bases; unmatched bases: 7. CDR1 is LNHDA and CDR2 is SQIVND in the germline V gene (reference sequence).

This receptor was taken from a man between 60 and 70 years old with active or convalescent COVID-19. V is TRBV19 and J is TRBJ2-3; the match to TRBD2 covers 8 bases. The specimen was peripheral blood. CDR3 protein: CASSPGLVKDTQYF. The CDR3 nucleotides read TGTGCCAGTAGTCCGGGACTAGTAAAGGATACGCAGTATTTT.